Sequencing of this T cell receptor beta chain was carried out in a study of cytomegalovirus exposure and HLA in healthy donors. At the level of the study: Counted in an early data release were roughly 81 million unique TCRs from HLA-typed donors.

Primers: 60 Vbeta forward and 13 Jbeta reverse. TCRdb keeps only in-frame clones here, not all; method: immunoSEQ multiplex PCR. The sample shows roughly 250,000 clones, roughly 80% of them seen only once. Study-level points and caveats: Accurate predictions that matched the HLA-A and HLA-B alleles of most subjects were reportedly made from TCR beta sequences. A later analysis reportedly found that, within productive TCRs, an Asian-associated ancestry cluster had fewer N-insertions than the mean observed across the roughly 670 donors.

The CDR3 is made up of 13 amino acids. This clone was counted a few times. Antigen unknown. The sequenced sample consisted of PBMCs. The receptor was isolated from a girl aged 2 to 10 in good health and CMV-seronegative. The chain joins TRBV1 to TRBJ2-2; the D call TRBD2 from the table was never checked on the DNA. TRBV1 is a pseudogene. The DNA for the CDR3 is TGCACCAGCAGCCAAAGGAGAACCGGGGAGCTGTTTTTT. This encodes CTSSQRRTGELFF.